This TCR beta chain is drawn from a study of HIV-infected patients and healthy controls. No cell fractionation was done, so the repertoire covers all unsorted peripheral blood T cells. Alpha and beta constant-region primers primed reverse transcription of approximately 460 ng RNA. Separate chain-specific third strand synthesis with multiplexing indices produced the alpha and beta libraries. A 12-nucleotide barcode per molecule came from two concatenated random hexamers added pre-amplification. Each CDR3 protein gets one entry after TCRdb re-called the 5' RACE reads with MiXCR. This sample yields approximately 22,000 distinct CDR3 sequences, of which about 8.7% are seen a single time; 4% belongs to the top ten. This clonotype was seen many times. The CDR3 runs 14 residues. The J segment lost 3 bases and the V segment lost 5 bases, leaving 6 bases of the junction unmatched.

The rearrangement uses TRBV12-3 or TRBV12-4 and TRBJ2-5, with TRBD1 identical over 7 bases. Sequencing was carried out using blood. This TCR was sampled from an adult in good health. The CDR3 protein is CASSPTGEKETQYF. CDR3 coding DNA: TGTGCCAGCAGTCCTACAGGGGAAAAAGAGACCCAGTACTTC.